The 5 T cell receptor beta chains listed next were all sequenced from one sample in a study of CD8 T cells in ankylosing spondylitis. In TCRdb, the 5' RACE reads were re-called with MiXCR into one record per CDR3 protein. This sample carries a few hundred thousand distinct CDR3 sequences, 10% to 13% of them seen once, and the ten largest clones take 21%. Sequenced sample: blood, either unsorted or a sorted T cell fraction (not recorded which). These receptors were obtained from a male donor with ankylosing spondylitis or in good health (not recorded which).

This clonotype was seen ten or more times. This chain links TRBV7-2 with TRBJ1-2; D gene unclear. This CDR3 is 15 amino acids long. Germline assignment: CDR1 SGHTA and CDR2 FQGNSA. V was shortened by 1 base and J by 0 bases, with 9 bases between the two germline ends. CDR3: CASSLETFANYGYTF. The CDR3, as DNA: TGTGCCAGCAGCTTAGAGACGTTCGCTAACTATGGCTACACCTTC. Combining the CDR3 with reference TRBV7-2 and TRBJ1-2 gives the whole variable domain GAGVSQSPSNKVTEKGKDVELRCDPISGHTALYWYRQSLGQGLEFLIYFQGNSAPDKSGLPSDRFSAERTGGSVSTLTIQRTQQEDSAVYLCASSLETFANYGYTFGSGTRLTVV.

Notes on this clonotype: This may be a read error: a much more frequent sequence differs by one nucleotide. The chain uses TRBV2 and TRBJ2-5; unclear D gene. The CDR3 has 10 residues. Germline CDR1 is SNHLY and CDR2 is FYNNEI. The CDR3 region has the DNA TGTGCCAGCAGTCGAGAGACCCAGTGCTTC. It codes for CASSRETQCF.

Ten or more counts support this clonotype. The genes are TRBV6-2 or TRBV6-3 and TRBJ1-5; no reliable D call. The CDR3 is made up of 14 amino acids. The germline V and J ends were trimmed by 4 bases and 1 base, with 8 bases remaining between them. Per the germline V gene, CDR1 is MNHEY and CDR2 is SVGEGT. This chain's CDR3 is CASSWTASNQPQHF. The CDR3 nucleotides are TGTGCCAGCAGTTGGACGGCCAGCAATCAGCCCCAGCATTTT.

The chain is built from TRBV5-1 and TRBJ2-5; TRBD2 matches at 9 bases. CDR1 is SGHRS and CDR2 is YFSETQ in the germline V gene. Unmatched junction bases numbered 11, after V lost 4 bases and J lost 1 base. This CDR3 has 17 amino acids. CDR3 DNA sequence: TGCGCCAGCAGCCTAGCGGGGACCGCTCCCACCCAAGAGACCCAGTACTTC. Its translation is CASSLAGTAPTQETQYF.

This clonotype was counted many times. The gene calls are TRBV3-1 and TRBJ1-3; D is uncertain. Trimming left V 2 bases short and J 0 bases short, with 5 bases between. Germline lookup yields CDR1 LGHDT and CDR2 YNNKEL (reference sequence). The CDR3 runs to 14 residues. For the CDR3, the DNA is TGTGCCAGCAGCCAAATGGCCTCTGGAAACACCATATATTTT. It codes for CASSQMASGNTIYF.